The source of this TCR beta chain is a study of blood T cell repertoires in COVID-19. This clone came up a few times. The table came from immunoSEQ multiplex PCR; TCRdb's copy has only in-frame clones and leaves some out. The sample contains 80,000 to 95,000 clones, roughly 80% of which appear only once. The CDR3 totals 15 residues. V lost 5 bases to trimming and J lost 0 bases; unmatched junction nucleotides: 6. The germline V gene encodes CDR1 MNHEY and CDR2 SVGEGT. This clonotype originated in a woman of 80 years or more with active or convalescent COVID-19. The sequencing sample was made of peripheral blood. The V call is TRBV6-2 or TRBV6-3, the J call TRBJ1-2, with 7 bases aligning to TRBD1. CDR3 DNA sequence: TGTGCCAGCAGTAGGCCCGGACAGGCTAACTATGGCTACACCTTC. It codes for CASSRPGQANYGYTF.